This is a list of T cell receptor beta chains from one sample in a study of cytomegalovirus exposure and HLA in healthy donors. Profiling relied on immunoSEQ multiplex PCR, and the TCRdb table lists in-frame clones only, not all of them. The repertoire holds approximately 190,000 clones, 75% to 85% seen once, with roughly 15% in the top ten. Sequenced: PBMCs. Receptors were obtained from a woman in her thirties in good health and CMV-seropositive. CDR3s include the opening cysteine and the closing phenylalanine or tryptophan. D genes are given only for firm matches. Part of the rows lack a size; the others show once, few, many or a class for expanded clones.

clone_size j_call v_call d_call cdr3_aa cdr3_nt
few TRBJ2-3 TRBV7-3 . CASSSDWKDTQYF TGTGCCAGCAGCTCGGACTGGAAAGATACGCAGTATTTT
. TRBJ2-4 TRBV7-9 TRBD2 CASSPSGGAKNIQYF TGTGCCAGCAGCCCCTCGGGGGGGGCCAAAAACATTCAGTACTTC
once TRBJ1-2 TRBV25-1 TRBD1 CASSEWDRGKNYGYTF TGTGCCAGCAGTGAATGGGACAGGGGGAAGAACTATGGCTACACCTTC
. TRBJ2-7 TRBV28 TRBD1 CASSLDRQFSYEQYF TGTGCCAGCAGTTTGGACAGGCAGTTTTCCTACGAGCAGTACTTC
. TRBJ2-6 TRBV28 . CATSPWTEEAGANVLTF TGTGCCACATCCCCGTGGACAGAGGAGGCTGGGGCCAACGTCCTGACTTTC
once TRBJ2-5 TRBV4-1 TRBD2 CASSHAGLGGETQYF TGCGCCAGCAGCCATGCGGGACTAGGGGGAGAGACCCAGTACTTC
. TRBJ2-1 TRBV2 TRBD1 CASSFSGTVYNEQFF TGTGCCAGCAGTTTCTCCGGGACAGTATACAATGAGCAGTTCTTC
. TRBJ1-6 TRBV30 . CAWSTGDALHF TGTGCCTGGAGTACGGGGGACGCTCTCCACTTT
. TRBJ2-7 TRBV19 . CASKVTGSSYEQYF TGTGCCAGTAAGGTCACAGGGAGCTCCTACGAGCAGTACTTC
. TRBJ2-1 TRBV7-3 . CASSSSPPNERFF TGTGCCAGCAGCTCCTCCCCACCCAATGAGCGGTTCTTC
. TRBJ1-5 TRBV21-1 . CASSKAPTGLYQPQHF TGTGCCAGCAGCAAAGCGCCGACAGGGTTGTATCAGCCCCAGCATTTT
. TRBJ1-6 TRBV6-5 . CASSEFSGGAPLHF TGTGCCAGCAGTGAATTCAGCGGGGGGGCTCCCCTCCACTTT
. TRBJ1-1 TRBV27 . CATSTSGGPNTEAFF TGTGCCACTTCTACATCGGGAGGCCCCAACACTGAAGCTTTCTTT
. TRBJ2-1 TRBV11-2 TRBD2 CASSCPSGDYPYNEQFF TGTGCCAGCAGCTGCCCCTCCGGGGACTACCCCTACAATGAGCAGTTCTTC
. TRBJ1-2 TRBV6-5 . CASSSMSGGTSYTF TGTGCCAGCAGTTCTATGTCGGGGGGTACGAGCTACACCTTC
once TRBJ1-2 TRBV28 TRBD1 CASSSPRGPIRGYTF TGTGCCAGCAGTTCCCCCAGGGGGCCAATTAGAGGCTACACCTTC